These 5 T cell receptor beta chains were all obtained from the same sample, sequenced in a study of T cell changes during pregnancy in multiple sclerosis. Only in-frame clones appear in the TCRdb table, and some are missing; sequencing was by immunoSEQ multiplex PCR. The data show 50,000 to 60,000 clones, about 85% seen once. This specimen consisted of CD4+ T cells from peripheral blood mononuclear cells, obtained in the third trimester of pregnancy. The receptor set was obtained from a female donor with multiple sclerosis, enrolled in a pregnancy study.

This clone rates as medium-sized. The chain carries TRBV11-3 and TRBJ2-2; D is perhaps TRBD2 (7 bases). Germline V gives CDR1 SGHNT, CDR2 YENEEA. The CDR3 extends over 18 amino acids. The V end lost 2 bases, the J end lost 8 bases, and 24 bases lay between the germline ends. CDR3 loop: CASSLQQGGSVGTGELFF. CDR3 DNA: TGTGCCAGCAGCTTACAACAGGGAGGGTCGGTTGGTACGGGGGAGCTGTTTTTT.

The chain combines TRBV19 with TRBJ2-1; TRBD2 agrees at 8 bases. Trimming cost V 4 bases and J 4 bases; bases outside gene matches: 15. This CDR3 contains 18 residues. CDR1 and CDR2 (germline): LNHDA, SQIVND (reference sequence). This chain's CDR3 is CASSTHPTSAGVYNEQFF. The CDR3 DNA reads TGTGCCAGTAGTACCCACCCTACCTCAGCGGGGGTGTACAATGAGCAGTTCTTC.

The chain has TRBV2 and TRBJ1-5; D is unclear. Germline CDR1 reads SNHLY; CDR2 reads FYNNEI. Trimming removed 2 bases from V and 0 bases from J, with 8 bases in between. The CDR3 covers 15 residues. CDR3 DNA: TGTGCCAGCAGTGAAAACTTCCATAGCAATCAGCCCCAGCATTTT. Translated: CASSENFHSNQPQHF.

The genes are TRBV18 and TRBJ2-1, with TRBD1 as a possible D gene (8 bases). Germline V gene lookup returns CDR1 KGHSH and CDR2 LQKENI. The ends were cut back, 2 bases at V and 9 bases at J, with 14 bases in the middle. The CDR3 is 14 residues long. The CDR3 nucleotides read TGTGCCAGCTCACCAAAGACAGGGGAGGGTGAGCAGTTCTTC. It specifies CASSPKTGEGEQFF.

The chain employs TRBV7-9 and TRBJ2-1, with TRBD2 identical over 7 bases. The CDR3 consists of 16 residues. V gave up 5 bases and J gave up 6 bases; unmatched junction bases: 13. CDR1 is SEHNR, CDR2 FQNEAQ, per germline (reference sequence). DNA for the CDR3: TGTGCCAGCAGCGTCCCCCCCGATAGCGGGCCCAATGAGCAGTTCTTC. Its protein product is CASSVPPDSGPNEQFF.